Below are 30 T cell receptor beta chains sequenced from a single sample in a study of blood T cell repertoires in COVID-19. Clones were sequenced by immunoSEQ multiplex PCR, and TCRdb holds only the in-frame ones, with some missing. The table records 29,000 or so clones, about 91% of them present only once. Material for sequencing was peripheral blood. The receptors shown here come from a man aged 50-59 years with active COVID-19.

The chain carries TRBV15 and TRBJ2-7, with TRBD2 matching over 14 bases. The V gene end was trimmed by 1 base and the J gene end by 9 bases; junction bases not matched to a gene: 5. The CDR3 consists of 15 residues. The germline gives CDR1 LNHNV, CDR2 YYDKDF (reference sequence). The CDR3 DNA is TGTGCCACCAGCAGAGCTGGACTAGCGGGAGGCCGGCAGTACTTC. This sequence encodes CATSRAGLAGGRQYF.

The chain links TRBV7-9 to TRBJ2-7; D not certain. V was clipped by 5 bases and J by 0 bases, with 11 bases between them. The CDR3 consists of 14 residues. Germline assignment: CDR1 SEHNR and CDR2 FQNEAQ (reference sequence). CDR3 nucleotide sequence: TGTGCCAGCAGCACGAGAAAATCCTCCTACGAGCAGTACTTC. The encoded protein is CASSTRKSSYEQYF.

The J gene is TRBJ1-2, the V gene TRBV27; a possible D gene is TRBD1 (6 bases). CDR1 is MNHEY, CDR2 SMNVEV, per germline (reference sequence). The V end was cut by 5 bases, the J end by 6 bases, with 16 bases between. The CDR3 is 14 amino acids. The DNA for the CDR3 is TGTGCCAGCAGTCCCCGGACAGCGGGGGATGGCTACACCTTC. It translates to CASSPRTAGDGYTF.

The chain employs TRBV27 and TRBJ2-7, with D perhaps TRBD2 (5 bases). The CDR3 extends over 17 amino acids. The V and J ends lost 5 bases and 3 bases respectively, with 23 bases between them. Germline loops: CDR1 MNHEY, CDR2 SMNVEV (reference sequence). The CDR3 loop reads CASSPSYSQDLNYEQYF. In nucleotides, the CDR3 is TGTGCCAGCAGTCCGTCGTACAGTCAGGACTTAAACTACGAGCAGTACTTC.

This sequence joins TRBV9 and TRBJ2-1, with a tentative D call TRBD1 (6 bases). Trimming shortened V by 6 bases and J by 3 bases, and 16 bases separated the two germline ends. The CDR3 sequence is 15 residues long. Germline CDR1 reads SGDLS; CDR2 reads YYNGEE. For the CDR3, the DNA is TGTGCCAGCACCCCGGGTGGACAGAGCTACAATGAGCAGTTCTTC. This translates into CASTPGGQSYNEQFF.

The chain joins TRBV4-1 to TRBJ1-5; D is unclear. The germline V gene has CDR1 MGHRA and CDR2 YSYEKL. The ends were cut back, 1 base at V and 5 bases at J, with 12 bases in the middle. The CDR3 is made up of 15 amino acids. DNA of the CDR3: TGCGCCAGCAGCCAAGGGTCGGGGAGAGATCAGCCCCAGCATTTT. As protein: CASSQGSGRDQPQHF.

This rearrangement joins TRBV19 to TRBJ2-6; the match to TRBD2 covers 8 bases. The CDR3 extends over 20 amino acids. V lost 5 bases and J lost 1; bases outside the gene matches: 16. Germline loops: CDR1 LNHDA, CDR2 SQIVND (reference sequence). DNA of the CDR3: TGTGCCAGTAGTCTAAGCGGGGGACACCTAAGTTCGTCTGGGGCCAACGTCCTGACTTTC. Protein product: CASSLSGGHLSSSGANVLTF.

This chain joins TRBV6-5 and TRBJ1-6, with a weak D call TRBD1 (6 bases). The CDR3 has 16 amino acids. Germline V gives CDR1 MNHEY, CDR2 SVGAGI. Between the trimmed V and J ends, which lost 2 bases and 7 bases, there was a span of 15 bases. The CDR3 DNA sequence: TGTGCCAGCAGTTACAACGTGGGGGCAGGAAATTCACCCCTCCACTTT. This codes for CASSYNVGAGNSPLHF.

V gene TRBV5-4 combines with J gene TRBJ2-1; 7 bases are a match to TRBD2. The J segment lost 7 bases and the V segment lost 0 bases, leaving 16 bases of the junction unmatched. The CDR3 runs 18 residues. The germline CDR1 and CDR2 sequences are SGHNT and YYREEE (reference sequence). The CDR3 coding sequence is TGTGCCAGCAGCTTGGCCGATTTGGGAGGGATGGAGGTAAATGAGCAGTTCTTC. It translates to CASSLADLGGMEVNEQFF.

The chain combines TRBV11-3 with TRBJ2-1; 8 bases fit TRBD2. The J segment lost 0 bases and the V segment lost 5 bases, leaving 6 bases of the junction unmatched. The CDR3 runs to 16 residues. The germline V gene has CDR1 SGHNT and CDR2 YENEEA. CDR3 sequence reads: CASSRGGGSSYNEQFF. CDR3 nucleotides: TGTGCCAGCAGCCGGGGGGGCGGGAGCTCCTACAATGAGCAGTTCTTC.

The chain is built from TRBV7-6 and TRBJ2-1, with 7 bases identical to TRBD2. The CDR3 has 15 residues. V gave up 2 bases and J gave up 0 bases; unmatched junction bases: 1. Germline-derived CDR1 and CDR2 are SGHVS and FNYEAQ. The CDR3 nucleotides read TGTGCCAGCAGCTTAACTAGCGACTCCTACAATGAGCAGTTCTTC. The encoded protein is CASSLTSDSYNEQFF. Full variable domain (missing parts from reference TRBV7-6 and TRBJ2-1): GAGVSQSPRYKVTKRGQDVALRCDPISGHVSLYWYRQALGQGPEFLTYFNYEAQQDKSGLPNDRFSAERPEGSISTLTIQRTEQRDSAMYRCASSLTSDSYNEQFFGPGTRLTVL.

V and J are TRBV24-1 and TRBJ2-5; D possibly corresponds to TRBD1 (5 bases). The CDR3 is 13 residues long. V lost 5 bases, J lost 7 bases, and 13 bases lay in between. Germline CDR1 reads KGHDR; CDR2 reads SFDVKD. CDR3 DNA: TGTGCCACCAGTGTCTCAGGAAGGGGGACCCAGTACTTC. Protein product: CATSVSGRGTQYF.

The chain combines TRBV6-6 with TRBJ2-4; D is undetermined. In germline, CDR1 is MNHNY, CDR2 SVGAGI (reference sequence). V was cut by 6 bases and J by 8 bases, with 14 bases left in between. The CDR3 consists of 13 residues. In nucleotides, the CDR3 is TGTGCCAGCAGCATCCAGTCCCGGGACATTCAGTACTTC. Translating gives CASSIQSRDIQYF.

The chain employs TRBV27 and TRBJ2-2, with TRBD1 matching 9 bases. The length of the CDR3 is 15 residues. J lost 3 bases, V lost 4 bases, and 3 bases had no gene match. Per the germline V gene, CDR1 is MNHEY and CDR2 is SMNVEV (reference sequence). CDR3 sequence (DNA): TGTGCCAGCAGTTCGGGACAGGGAGACACCGGGGAGCTGTTTTTT. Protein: CASSSGQGDTGELFF.

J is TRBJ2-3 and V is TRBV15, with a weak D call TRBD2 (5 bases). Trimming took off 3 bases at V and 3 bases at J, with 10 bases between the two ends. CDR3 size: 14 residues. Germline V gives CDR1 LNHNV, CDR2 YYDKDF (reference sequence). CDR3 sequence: CATSRRVETDTQYF. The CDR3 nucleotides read TGTGCCACCAGCAGGCGGGTGGAAACAGATACGCAGTATTTT.

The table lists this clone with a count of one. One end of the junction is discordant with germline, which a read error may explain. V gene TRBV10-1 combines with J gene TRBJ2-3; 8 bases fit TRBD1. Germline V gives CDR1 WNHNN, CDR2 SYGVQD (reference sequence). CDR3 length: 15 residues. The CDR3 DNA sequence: TGCGCCAGCAATGAGGCAGGGGGCGCGGAAGATACGCAGTATTTT. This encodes CASNEAGGAEDTQYF.

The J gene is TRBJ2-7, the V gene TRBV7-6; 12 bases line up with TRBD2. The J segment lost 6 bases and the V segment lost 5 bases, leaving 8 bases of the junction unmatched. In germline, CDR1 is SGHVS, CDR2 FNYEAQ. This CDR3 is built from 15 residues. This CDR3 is CASSTGLAGFGEQYF. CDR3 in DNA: TGTGCCAGCAGCACCGGACTAGCGGGATTTGGCGAGCAGTACTTC.

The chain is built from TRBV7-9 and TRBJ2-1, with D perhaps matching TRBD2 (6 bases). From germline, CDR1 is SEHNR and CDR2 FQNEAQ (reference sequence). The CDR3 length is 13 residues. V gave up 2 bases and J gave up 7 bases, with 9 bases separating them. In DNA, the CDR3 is TGTGCCAGCAGCTTAACCGGGGGAAATGAGCAGTTCTTC. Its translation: CASSLTGGNEQFF. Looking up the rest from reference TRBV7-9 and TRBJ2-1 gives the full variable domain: DTGVSQNPRHKITKRGQNVTFRCDPISEHNRLYWYRQTLGQGPEFLTYFQNEAQLEKSRLLSDRFSAERPKGSFSTLEIQRTEQGDSAMYLCASSLTGGNEQFFGPGTRLTVL.

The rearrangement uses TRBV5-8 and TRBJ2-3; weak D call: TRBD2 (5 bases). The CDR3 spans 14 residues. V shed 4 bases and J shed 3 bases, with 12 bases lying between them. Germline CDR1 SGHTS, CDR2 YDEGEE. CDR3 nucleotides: TGTGCCAGCAGCCTGGAGAGGGTTACAGATACGCAGTATTTT. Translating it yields CASSLERVTDTQYF.

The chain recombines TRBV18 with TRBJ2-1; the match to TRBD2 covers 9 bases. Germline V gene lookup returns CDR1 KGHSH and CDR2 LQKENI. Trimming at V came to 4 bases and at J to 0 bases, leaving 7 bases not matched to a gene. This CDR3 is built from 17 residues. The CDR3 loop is CASSQSLTSGSYNEQFF. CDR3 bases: TGTGCCAGCTCACAGTCCCTGACTAGCGGCTCCTACAATGAGCAGTTCTTC.

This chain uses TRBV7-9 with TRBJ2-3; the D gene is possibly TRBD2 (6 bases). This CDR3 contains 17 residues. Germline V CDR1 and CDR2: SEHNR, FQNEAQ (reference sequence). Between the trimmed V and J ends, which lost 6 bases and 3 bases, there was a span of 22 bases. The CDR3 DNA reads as TGTGCCAGCAGGGGGTCGGGGACTCATCTTTATACAGATACGCAGTATTTT. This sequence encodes CASRGSGTHLYTDTQYF. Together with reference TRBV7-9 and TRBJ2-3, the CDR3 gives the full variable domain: DTGVSQNPRHKITKRGQNVTFRCDPISEHNRLYWYRQTLGQGPEFLTYFQNEAQLEKSRLLSDRFSAERPKGSFSTLEIQRTEQGDSAMYLCASRGSGTHLYTDTQYFGPGTRLTVL.

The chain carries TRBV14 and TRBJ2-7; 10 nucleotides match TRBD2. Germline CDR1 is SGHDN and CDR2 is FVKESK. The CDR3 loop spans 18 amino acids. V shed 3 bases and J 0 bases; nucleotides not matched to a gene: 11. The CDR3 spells CASSQIISGRSASYEQYF. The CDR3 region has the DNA TGTGCCAGCAGCCAGATCATTAGCGGGAGGTCAGCCTCCTACGAGCAGTACTTC. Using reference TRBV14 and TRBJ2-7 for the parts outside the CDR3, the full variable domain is EAGVTQFPSHSVIEKGQTVTLRCDPISGHDNLYWYRRVMGKEIKFLLHFVKESKQDESGMPNNRFLAERTGGTYSTLKVQPAELEDSGVYFCASSQIISGRSASYEQYFGPGTRLTVT.

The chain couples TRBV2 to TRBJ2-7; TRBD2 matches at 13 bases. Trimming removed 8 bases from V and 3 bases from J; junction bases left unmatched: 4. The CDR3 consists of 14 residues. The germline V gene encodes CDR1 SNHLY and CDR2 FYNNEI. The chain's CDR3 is CASAGTSGVYEQYF. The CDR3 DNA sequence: TGTGCCAGCGCCGGGACTAGCGGGGTCTACGAGCAGTACTTC.

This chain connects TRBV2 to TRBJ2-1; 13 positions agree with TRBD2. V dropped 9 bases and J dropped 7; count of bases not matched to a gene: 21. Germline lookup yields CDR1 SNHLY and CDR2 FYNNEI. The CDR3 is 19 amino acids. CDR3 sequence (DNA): TGTGCCAGGGCGGGGACTAGCGGGACCACATCGCCCTACATTAATGAGCAGTTCTTC. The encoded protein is CARAGTSGTTSPYINEQFF.

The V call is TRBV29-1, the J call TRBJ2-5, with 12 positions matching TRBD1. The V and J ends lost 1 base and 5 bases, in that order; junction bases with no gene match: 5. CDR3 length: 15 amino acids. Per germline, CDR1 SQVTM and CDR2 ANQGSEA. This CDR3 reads CSVEGGQGARETQYF. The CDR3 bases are TGCAGCGTTGAAGGGGGACAGGGGGCGCGTGAGACCCAGTACTTC.

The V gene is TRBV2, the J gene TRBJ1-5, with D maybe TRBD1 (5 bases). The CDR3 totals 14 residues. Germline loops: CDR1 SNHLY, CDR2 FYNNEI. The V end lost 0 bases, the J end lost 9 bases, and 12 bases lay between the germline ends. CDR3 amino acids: CASSEAPAGGPQHF. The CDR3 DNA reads TGTGCCAGCAGTGAAGCGCCTGCGGGGGGGCCCCAGCATTTT.

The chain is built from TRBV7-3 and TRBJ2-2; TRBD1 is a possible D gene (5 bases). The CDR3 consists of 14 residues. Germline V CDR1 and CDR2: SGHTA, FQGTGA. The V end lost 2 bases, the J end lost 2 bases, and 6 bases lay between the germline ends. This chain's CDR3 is CASSLDSNTGELFF. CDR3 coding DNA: TGTGCCAGCAGCTTAGACAGCAACACCGGGGAGCTGTTTTTT.

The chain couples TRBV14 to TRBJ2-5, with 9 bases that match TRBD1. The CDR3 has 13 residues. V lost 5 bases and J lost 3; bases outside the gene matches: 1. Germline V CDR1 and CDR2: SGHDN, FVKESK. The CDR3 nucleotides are TGTGCCAGCAGCGGACAGGGGAAAGAGACCCAGTACTTC. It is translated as CASSGQGKETQYF.

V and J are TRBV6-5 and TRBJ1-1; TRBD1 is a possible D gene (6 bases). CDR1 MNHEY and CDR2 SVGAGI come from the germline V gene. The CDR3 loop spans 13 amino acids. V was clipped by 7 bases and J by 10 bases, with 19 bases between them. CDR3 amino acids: CASNPAPGQRAFF. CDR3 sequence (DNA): TGTGCCAGCAACCCGGCCCCCGGACAGAGAGCTTTCTTT.

The CDR3: CAGGLAGGHEQYF. CDR3 coding DNA: TGTGCCGGTGGACTAGCGGGAGGTCACGAGCAGTACTTC. The chain combines TRBV30 with TRBJ2-7, with 14 bases aligning to TRBD2. The ends lost 8 bases at V and 5 bases at J; junction bases unmatched: 5. This CDR3 has 13 residues. Germline V gene data show CDR1 as GTSNPN and CDR2 as SVGIG (reference sequence).